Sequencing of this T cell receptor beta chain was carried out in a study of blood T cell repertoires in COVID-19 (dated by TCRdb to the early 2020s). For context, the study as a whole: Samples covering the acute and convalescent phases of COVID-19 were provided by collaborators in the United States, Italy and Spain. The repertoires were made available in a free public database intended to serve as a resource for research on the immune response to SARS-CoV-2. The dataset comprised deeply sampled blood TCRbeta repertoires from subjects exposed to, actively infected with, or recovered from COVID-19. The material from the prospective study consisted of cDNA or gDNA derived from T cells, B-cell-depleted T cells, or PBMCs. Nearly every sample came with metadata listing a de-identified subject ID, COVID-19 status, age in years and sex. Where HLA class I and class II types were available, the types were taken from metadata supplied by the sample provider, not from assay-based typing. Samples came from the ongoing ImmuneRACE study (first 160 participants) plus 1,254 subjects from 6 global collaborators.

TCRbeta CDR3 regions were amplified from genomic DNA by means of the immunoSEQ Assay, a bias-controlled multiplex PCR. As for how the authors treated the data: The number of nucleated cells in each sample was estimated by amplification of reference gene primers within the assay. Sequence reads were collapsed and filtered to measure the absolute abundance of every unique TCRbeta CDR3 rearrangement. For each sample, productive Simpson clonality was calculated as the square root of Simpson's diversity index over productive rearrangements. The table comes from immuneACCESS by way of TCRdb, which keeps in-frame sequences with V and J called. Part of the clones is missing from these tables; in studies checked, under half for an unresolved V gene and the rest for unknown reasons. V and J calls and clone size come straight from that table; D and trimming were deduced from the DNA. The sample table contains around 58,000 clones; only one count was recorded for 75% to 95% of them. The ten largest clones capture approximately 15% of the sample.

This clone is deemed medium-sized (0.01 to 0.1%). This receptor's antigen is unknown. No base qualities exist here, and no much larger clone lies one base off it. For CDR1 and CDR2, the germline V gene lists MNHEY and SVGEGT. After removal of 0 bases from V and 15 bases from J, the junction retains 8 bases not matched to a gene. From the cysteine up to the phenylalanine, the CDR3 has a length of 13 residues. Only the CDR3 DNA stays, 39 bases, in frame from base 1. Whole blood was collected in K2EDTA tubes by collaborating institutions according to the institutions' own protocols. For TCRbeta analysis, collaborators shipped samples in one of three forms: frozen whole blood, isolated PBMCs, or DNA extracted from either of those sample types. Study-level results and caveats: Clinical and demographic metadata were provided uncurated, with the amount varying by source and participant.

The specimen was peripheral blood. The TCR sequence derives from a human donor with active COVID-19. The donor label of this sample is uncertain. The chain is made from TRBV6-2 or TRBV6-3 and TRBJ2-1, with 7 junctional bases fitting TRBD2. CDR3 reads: CASSYSGGSGRFF. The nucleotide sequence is TGTGCCAGCAGTTACTCTGGCGGGAGTGGAAGGTTCTTC.